The text below deals with one T cell receptor (beta chain). Authors' data handling: Using reference gene primer amplification, nucleated cell counts were estimated. Only in-frame clones appear in the TCRdb table, and some are missing; sequencing was by immunoSEQ multiplex PCR. The V and J calls and the clone size are those of that table, but D and trimming were determined from the DNA. The repertoire has about 360,000 clones, 75% to 90% of them found once; the top ten carry around 7.5%. This entry is derived from a study of blood T cell repertoires in COVID-19. Study context: Sources were T cells, B-cell-depleted T cells, or PBMCs; the material itself was cDNA or gDNA.

During active infection, Seattle patients enrolled and were then monitored through disease. The sequencing input was peripheral blood. This TCR came from a woman aged 60-70 years with COVID-19, enrolled during active disease.

The CDR3 here is CASSSVQGSYEQYF. CDR3 DNA: TGTGCCAGCAGCTCAGTACAGGGATCCTACGAGCAGTACTTC. The V gene is TRBV5-4, the J gene TRBJ2-7, with a possible D match to TRBD1 (6 bases). CDR1 SGHNT and CDR2 YYREEE come from the germline V gene (reference sequence). V dropped 3 bases and J dropped 1 base, with 11 bases sitting between them. The CDR3 sequence is 14 residues long.